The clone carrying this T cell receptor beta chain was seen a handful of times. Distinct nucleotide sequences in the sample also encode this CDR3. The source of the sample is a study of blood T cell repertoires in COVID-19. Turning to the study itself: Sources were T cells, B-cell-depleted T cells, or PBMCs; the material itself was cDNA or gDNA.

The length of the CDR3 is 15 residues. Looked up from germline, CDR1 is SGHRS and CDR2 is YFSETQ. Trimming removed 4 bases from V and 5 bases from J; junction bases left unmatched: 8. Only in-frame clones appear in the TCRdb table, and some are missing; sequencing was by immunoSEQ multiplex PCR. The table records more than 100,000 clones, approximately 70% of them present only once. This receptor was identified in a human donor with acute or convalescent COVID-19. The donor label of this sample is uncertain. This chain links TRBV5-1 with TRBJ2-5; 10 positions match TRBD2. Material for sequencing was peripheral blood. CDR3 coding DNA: TGCGCCAGCAGCCGAGTAGCGGGGGGAGGGGAGACCCAGTACTTC. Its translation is CASSRVAGGGETQYF.